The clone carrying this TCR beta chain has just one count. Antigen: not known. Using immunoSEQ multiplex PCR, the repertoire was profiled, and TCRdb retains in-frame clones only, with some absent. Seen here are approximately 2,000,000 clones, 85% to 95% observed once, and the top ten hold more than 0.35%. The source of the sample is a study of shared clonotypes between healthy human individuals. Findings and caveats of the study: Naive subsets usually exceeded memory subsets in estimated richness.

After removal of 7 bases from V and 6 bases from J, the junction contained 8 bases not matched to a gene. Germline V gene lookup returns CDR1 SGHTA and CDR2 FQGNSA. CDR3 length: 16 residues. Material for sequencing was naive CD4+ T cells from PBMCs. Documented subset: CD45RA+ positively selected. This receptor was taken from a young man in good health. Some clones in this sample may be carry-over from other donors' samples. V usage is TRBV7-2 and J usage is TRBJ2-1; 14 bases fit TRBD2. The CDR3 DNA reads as TGTGCCAGCACCGTGACTAGCGGGAGGGCGGGCAATGAGCAGTTCTTC. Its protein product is CASTVTSGRAGNEQFF.